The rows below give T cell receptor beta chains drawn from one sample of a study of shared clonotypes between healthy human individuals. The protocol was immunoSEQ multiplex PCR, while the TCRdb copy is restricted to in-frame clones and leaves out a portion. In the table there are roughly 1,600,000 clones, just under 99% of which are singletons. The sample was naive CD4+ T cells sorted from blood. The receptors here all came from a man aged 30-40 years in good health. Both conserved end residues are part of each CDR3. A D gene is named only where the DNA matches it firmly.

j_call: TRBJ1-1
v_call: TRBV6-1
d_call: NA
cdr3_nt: TGTGCCAGCAGTGAATCCGGTGTTGGTGAAGCTTTCTTT
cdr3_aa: CASSESGVGEAFF

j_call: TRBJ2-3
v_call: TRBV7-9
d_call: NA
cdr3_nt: TGTGCCAGCAGTAGAGGGGACCTGCGTAGCACAGATACGCAGTATTTT
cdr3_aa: CASSRGDLRSTDTQYF

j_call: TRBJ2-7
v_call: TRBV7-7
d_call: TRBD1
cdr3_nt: TGTGCCAGCAACAATCGAGAAAAGGGACAGGGGACCAACGAGCAGTACTTC
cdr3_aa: CASNNREKGQGTNEQYF

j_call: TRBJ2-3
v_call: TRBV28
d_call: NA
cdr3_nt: TGTGCCAGCAGGGGACTTCTCCTCACAGATACGCAGTATTTT
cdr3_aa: CASRGLLLTDTQYF

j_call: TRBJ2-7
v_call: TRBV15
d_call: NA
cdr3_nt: TGTGCCACATCCCCGGGAGACAATCTCCCCTACGAGCAGTACTTC
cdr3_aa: CATSPGDNLPYEQYF

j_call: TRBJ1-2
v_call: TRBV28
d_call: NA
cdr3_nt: TGTGTCAGCAGTTTCCCGCAGGGGCCCTCCTATGGCTACACCTTC
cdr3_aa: CVSSFPQGPSYGYTF

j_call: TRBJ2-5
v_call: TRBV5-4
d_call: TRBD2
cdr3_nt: TGTGCCAGCAGCTTGGAAGGACTAGCGGGAAAAGAGACCCAGTACTTC
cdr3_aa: CASSLEGLAGKETQYF

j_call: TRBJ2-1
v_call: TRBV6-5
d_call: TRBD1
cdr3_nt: TGTGCCAGCAGCTTGGACAGGCAACTTTACAATGAGCAGTTCTTC
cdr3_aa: CASSLDRQLYNEQFF

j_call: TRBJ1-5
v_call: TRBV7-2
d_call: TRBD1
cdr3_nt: TGTGCCAGCAGCTCGGGACAGGGGATTCAGCCCCAGCATTTT
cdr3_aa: CASSSGQGIQPQHF

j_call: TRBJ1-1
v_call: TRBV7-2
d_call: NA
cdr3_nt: TGTGCCAGCAGCTTAGGACTGAAGAACACTGAAGCTTTCTTT
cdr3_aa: CASSLGLKNTEAFF

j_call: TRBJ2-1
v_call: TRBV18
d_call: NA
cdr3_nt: TGTGCCAGCTCACCACCTCCGGGAAGGAATGAGCAGTTCTTC
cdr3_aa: CASSPPPGRNEQFF

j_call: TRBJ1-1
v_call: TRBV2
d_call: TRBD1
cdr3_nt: TGTGCCAGCAGCGAGGACAGGGTTAACACTGAAGCTTTCTTT
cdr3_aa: CASSEDRVNTEAFF